Reported below is one T cell receptor (beta chain). Its specificity is unknown. This record comes from a study of regulatory T cells in long-lasting Graves disease. Study findings and constraints: Those with persistent Graves' had less TCR diversity than newly diagnosed patients. Persistent disease preferred TRBV28, TRBJ1-2 and TRBJ2-5.

Specified time point: persistent/refractory GD, antithyroid drugs over 5 years with positive TRAb. Preparation of the TCR library used RNA extracted from PBMCs. An endocrinology unit in Xi'an, China, supplied the patients. V lost 6 bases to trimming and J lost 2 bases, with 11 bases between them. The germline V gene has CDR1 SEHNR and CDR2 FQNEAQ (reference sequence). The CDR3 is 13 residues long. Relying on iRepertoire HTBI primers and Arm-PCR of CDR3 regions, the team built TCR beta libraries. In the original analysis: Samples revealed roughly 62 TRBV and approximately 15 TRBJ segments. Via MiXCR, TCRdb re-called the multiplex PCR reads, giving one row per CDR3 protein. The V and J calls shown here were made by TCRdb, not taken from the authors' results. In the table there are about 660,000 distinct CDR3 sequences, 25% to 35% of which are singletons.

The chain has TRBV7-9 and TRBJ2-7; D uncertain. The material sequenced was peripheral blood mononuclear cells (PBMCs), taken when the disease was refractory, from a patient treated with antithyroid drugs. The clonotype was recovered from a female donor with Graves disease. The CDR3 DNA is TGTGCCAGCAGGTCCCCTGTAGCCTACGAGCAGTACTTC. Its protein is CASRSPVAYEQYF.